This T cell receptor (beta chain) came from a study of T-cell memory formation after mild COVID-19. Study details: The TCR clusters were mostly specific to one donor. Findings and caveats of the study: Second-wave clones that peaked on day 37 lacked confirmed SARS-CoV-2 specificity. The finding that pre-infection memory included some responding clones suggested that cross-reactive memory joined.

CDR1 and CDR2 from the germline V gene are LNHNV and YYDKDF (reference sequence). The CDR3 loop spans 11 amino acids. Trimming cost V 10 bases and J 11 bases, with 17 bases left between them. In TCRdb, the 5' RACE reads were re-called with MiXCR into one record per CDR3 protein. The sample lists 140,000 or so distinct CDR3 sequences; more than 13% were seen once. This clonotype was picked up many times. Antigen unknown. The sample comprised PBMCs or a T cell subset sorted from them (not recorded which). The chain carries TRBV15 and TRBJ1-1; D unresolved. The receptor's source is an adult woman who had mild COVID-19 (a few samples of this study predate the infection). Cell type and time point are not known. The CDR3 coding sequence is TGTGCCAAGTCCGGCCGGAGCGTGGCTTTCTTT. It codes for CAKSGRSVAFF.